This T cell receptor beta chain was retrieved from a study of shared clonotypes between healthy human individuals. Study background: Each donor had three CD4 naive, three CD4 memory, two CD8 naive and one CD8 memory plate.

Method: immunoSEQ multiplex PCR; TCRdb's copy keeps in-frame clones and lacks some. The profile shows some 1.5 million clones, 95% to 99% of them singletons. Germline trimming cut 5 bases from V and 3 bases from J; bases unmatched to any gene: 10. Looked up from germline, CDR1 is SGHRS and CDR2 is YFSETQ. The CDR3 contains 15 residues. The origin of this receptor is a man aged 25-45 years in good health. Input material: naive CD4+ T cells sorted from blood. Subset reported: CD45RA+ positively selected. This rearrangement joins TRBV5-1 to TRBJ2-7, with TRBD2 matching over 8 bases. This CDR3 reads CASRKSSAGGYEQYF. CDR3 DNA: TGCGCCAGCAGGAAGTCGTCGGCGGGAGGCTACGAGCAGTACTTC. Variable domain in full (rest from reference TRBV5-1 and TRBJ2-7): KAGVTQTPRYLIKTRGQQVTLSCSPISGHRSVSWYQQTPGQGLQFLFEYFSETQRNKGNFPGRFSGRQFSNSRSEMNVSTLELGDSALYLCASRKSSAGGYEQYFGPGTRLTVT.